Each of the 25 T cell receptor beta chains below was sequenced from the same sample in a study of response to subunit inactivated influenza vaccine. TCRdb reanalysed the RT-PCR reads using MiXCR and keeps one entry per CDR3 protein. This table has 560,000 or so distinct CDR3 sequences, approximately 7.7% appearing once. The input for sequencing was PBMCs from blood, taken 23 to 25 months after vaccination. The receptors originated from a man between 50 and 75 years old who received an inactivated influenza vaccine.

This clonotype was picked up a small number of times. The chain is built from TRBV15 and TRBJ2-3, with D hard to call. CDR1 and CDR2 (germline): LNHNV, YYDKDF (reference sequence). CDR3 length equals 10 residues. The CDR3 region has the DNA TGTGCTGGGCCAGAAGATACGCAGTATTTT. It translates to CAGPEDTQYF.

This clonotype was seen more than once but under ten times. The chain recombines TRBV3-1 with TRBJ2-2; D is unresolved. The CDR3 has 13 residues. V dropped 1 base and J dropped 2 bases, with 2 bases sitting between them. CDR1 and CDR2 from the germline V gene are LGHDT and YNNKEL (reference sequence). CDR3 in amino acids: CASSQVNTGELFF. As DNA, the CDR3 is TGTGCCAGCAGCCAAGTTAACACCGGGGAGCTGTTTTTT.

Here the CDR3 reads CSASSRDAHMLQYF. Here the CDR3 DNA reads TGCAGTGCATCCTCCCGGGACGCTCATATGTTGCAGTACTTC. The chain has TRBV20-1 and TRBJ2-7; D tentatively fits TRBD1 or TRBD2 (5 bases each). The CDR3 runs to 14 residues. Trimming cost V 6 bases and J 9 bases, with 24 bases left between them. Germline CDR1 DFQATT, CDR2 SNEGSKA (reference sequence).

The rearrangement uses TRBV20-1 and TRBJ1-2; no clear D. Germline-derived CDR1 and CDR2 are DFQATT and SNEGSKA (reference sequence). There are 13 residues in the CDR3. V shed 3 bases and J shed 6 bases, with 14 bases lying between them. In nucleotides, the CDR3 is TGCAGTGCTAGGTCCCTACGGAATGATGGCTACACCTTC. Translation gives CSARSLRNDGYTF.

The chain links TRBV6-2 or TRBV6-3 to TRBJ2-7, with unresolved D. Germline-derived CDR1 and CDR2 are MNHEY and SVGEGT. The CDR3 is 17 residues long. Trimming pared 2 bases from V and 0 bases from J, leaving 17 bases between. Written as DNA, the CDR3 is TGTGCCAGCAGTTACCTCTTTGACGCGAAACTCTCCTACGAGCAGTACTTC. Residues: CASSYLFDAKLSYEQYF.

The chain couples TRBV10-3 to TRBJ2-5, with a weak D call TRBD1 (6 bases). V shed 4 bases and J shed 4 bases, with 16 bases lying between them. The germline gives CDR1 ENHRY, CDR2 SYGVKD. This CDR3 is 15 amino acids long. The CDR3 DNA reads TGTGCCATCAGTGCCGGACAGTGGTTCCGAGAGACCCAGTACTTC. This codes for CAISAGQWFRETQYF.

This clonotype was seen more than once but under ten times. The chain has TRBV14 and TRBJ1-3, with D uncertain. The CDR3 has 15 residues. Germline CDR1 SGHDN, CDR2 FVKESK. The V gene lost 2 bases and the J gene lost 2 bases, with 10 bases spanning the gap. As DNA, the CDR3 is TGTGCCAGCAGCCAAAATCTGGGAACTGGAAACACCATATATTTT. Its translation is CASSQNLGTGNTIYF. Combining the CDR3 with reference TRBV14 and TRBJ1-3 gives the whole variable domain EAGVTQFPSHSVIEKGQTVTLRCDPISGHDNLYWYRRVMGKEIKFLLHFVKESKQDESGMPNNRFLAERTGGTYSTLKVQPAELEDSGVYFCASSQNLGTGNTIYFGEGSWLTVV.

The CDR3 spells CSAGLAAYEQYF. Written as DNA, the CDR3 is TGCAGTGCGGGACTAGCGGCATACGAGCAGTACTTC. The chain links TRBV20-1 to TRBJ2-7, with 11 bases matching TRBD2. The CDR3 has 12 amino acids. V was pared by 6 bases and J by 4 bases, with 2 bases of the junction left unmatched. The germline V gene has CDR1 DFQATT and CDR2 SNEGSKA (reference sequence).

V is TRBV30 and J is TRBJ2-7; D not resolved. V was trimmed by 3 bases and J by 7 bases, leaving 16 bases between them. Per germline, CDR1 GTSNPN and CDR2 SVGIG (reference sequence). The CDR3 covers 13 residues. The CDR3 loop is CAWRGGVLGEQYF. CDR3 nucleotides: TGTGCCTGGAGGGGCGGAGTGTTAGGTGAGCAGTACTTC.

This clonotype has more than one count but fewer than ten. J is TRBJ2-1 and V is TRBV7-2; no clear D gene. CDR1 and CDR2 (germline): SGHTA, FQGNSA. The CDR3 is 14 amino acids. V was trimmed by 4 bases and J by 15 bases, leaving 22 bases between them. The CDR3, as DNA: TGTGCCAGCAGCTCTCCGGGTCCAAATTCCCAAGGGTTCTTC. Protein sequence: CASSSPGPNSQGFF.

This clonotype was observed a few times. This likely comes from a read error, as the CDR3 has no conserved phenylalanine or tryptophan at its end. This rearrangement joins TRBV6-5 to TRBJ2-1, with 11 positions matching TRBD2. The ends lost 1 base at V and 4 bases at J; junction bases unmatched: 6. Per germline, CDR1 MNHEY and CDR2 SVGAGI. The CDR3 runs to 17 residues. Here the CDR3 reads CASSYYRGLAEYNEQFL. CDR3 in DNA: TGTGCCAGCAGTTACTATCGGGGACTAGCGGAGTACAATGAGCAGTTCTTA.

CDR3 protein: CASSVVATNEKLFF. CDR3 in DNA: TGTGCCAGCAGTGTTGTTGCAACTAATGAAAAACTGTTTTTT. The chain recombines TRBV6-1 with TRBJ1-4; D uncertain. CDR1 is MNHNS, CDR2 SASEGT, per germline. V was pared by 4 bases and J by 0 bases, with 6 bases between. This CDR3 is 14 amino acids long.

This clonotype was counted a few times. The CDR3 loop is CASSLEEQFF. DNA for the CDR3: TGTGCCAGCAGCTTGGAGGAGCAGTTCTTC. The rearrangement joins TRBV11-2 to TRBJ2-1; D not certain. The CDR3 contains 10 residues. Trimming cost V 3 bases and J 10 bases, with 4 bases left between them. Germline-derived CDR1 and CDR2 are SGHAT and FQNNGV.

This clonotype came up a few times. CDR3 nucleotides: TGTGCCAGCAGCAACAGGGGCTTGGGTATTAATTCACCCCTCCACTTT. This sequence encodes CASSNRGLGINSPLHF. The V call is TRBV11-2, the J call TRBJ1-6; 7 bases are shared with TRBD1. The CDR3 covers 16 residues. Germline V lookup: CDR1 SGHAT, CDR2 FQNNGV. With 5 bases clipped from V and 6 bases from J, the junction kept 10 bases outside the gene matches.

This clonotype was observed many times. The chain joins TRBV7-9 to TRBJ2-1; 7 bases fit TRBD1. Per germline, CDR1 SEHNR and CDR2 FQNEAQ (reference sequence). V shed 3 bases, J shed 0 bases, and the junction held 5 bases outside the gene matches. The CDR3 totals 16 residues. CDR3 region: CASSFPPGGSYNEQFF. CDR3 bases: TGTGCCAGCAGCTTCCCTCCAGGGGGCTCCTACAATGAGCAGTTCTTC.

The rearrangement links TRBV7-3 to TRBJ2-4, with 7 positions matching TRBD2. This CDR3 has 15 residues. In germline, CDR1 is SGHTA, CDR2 FQGTGA. Losses at the gene ends were 5 bases for V and 7 bases for J; bases not matched to a gene: 11. The CDR3, as DNA: TGTGCCAGCAGCCCCCTGGGAGGGACTGGTAACATTCAGTACTTC. Protein product: CASSPLGGTGNIQYF. The complete variable domain, with remaining parts taken from reference TRBV7-3 and TRBJ2-4, reads GAGVSQTPSNKVTEKGKYVELRCDPISGHTALYWYRQSLGQGPEFLIYFQGTGAADDSGLPNDRFFAVRPEGSVSTLKIQRTERGDSAVYLCASSPLGGTGNIQYFGAGTRLSVL.

This clonotype has only a few counts. The DNA for the CDR3 is TGTGCCAGCAGTTACAGGTTGTCCTCCAGGGAACACATTCAGTACTTC. This translates into CASSYRLSSREHIQYF. The chain joins TRBV6-2 or TRBV6-3 to TRBJ2-4; weak D call: TRBD1 (5 bases). Per the germline V gene, CDR1 is MNHEY and CDR2 is SVGEGT. V lost 2 bases and J lost 8, with 19 bases in between. The CDR3 sequence is 16 residues long.

J is TRBJ1-4 and V is TRBV5-8, with 10 bases aligning to TRBD1. V was pared by 4 bases and J by 3 bases, with 6 bases of the junction left unmatched. The CDR3 is 16 residues long. The germline gives CDR1 SGHTS, CDR2 YDEGEE. The CDR3 loop reads CASSKGQGRSNEKLFF. In DNA form, the CDR3 reads TGTGCCAGCAGCAAGGGACAGGGGAGGTCTAATGAAAAACTGTTTTTT. The full variable domain, its missing parts supplied by reference TRBV5-8 and TRBJ1-4, is EAGVTQSPTHLIKTRGQQATLRCSPISGHTSVYWYQQALGLGLQFLLWYDEGEERNRGNFPPRFSGRQFPNYSSELNVNALELEDSALYLCASSKGQGRSNEKLFFGSGTQLSVL.

This clonotype showed up many times. This chain joins TRBV28 and TRBJ2-1; unclear D gene. This CDR3 region has 15 residues. CDR1 and CDR2 (germline): MDHEN, SYDVKM. Deletions cut 6 bases from V and 6 bases from J, with 18 bases between. This CDR3 reads CASSPPRRGVNEQFF. The CDR3 region has the DNA TGTGCCAGCAGCCCCCCTAGGCGCGGAGTCAATGAGCAGTTCTTC.

This clonotype was detected a few times. The chain recombines TRBV7-2 with TRBJ1-5; tentative D call: TRBD1 (6 bases). Germline V gene sequence: CDR1 SGHTA, CDR2 FQGNSA. This CDR3 is built from 15 residues. Trimming removed 5 bases from V and 1 base from J, with 12 bases in between. The CDR3 DNA sequence: TGTGCCAGCAGCGCGCGGGGACACAGCAATCAGCCCCAGCATTTT. It is translated as CASSARGHSNQPQHF. Drawing the rest from reference TRBV7-2 and TRBJ1-5, the complete variable domain is GAGVSQSPSNKVTEKGKDVELRCDPISGHTALYWYRQSLGQGLEFLIYFQGNSAPDKSGLPSDRFSAERTGGSVSTLTIQRTQQEDSAVYLCASSARGHSNQPQHFGDGTRLSIL.

The table lists this clonotype with many counts. The V and J genes are TRBV28 and TRBJ2-3, with TRBD2 matching 9 bases. V lost 11 bases and J lost 4; bases outside the gene matches: 10. This CDR3 is built from 14 residues. Per germline, CDR1 MDHEN and CDR2 SYDVKM. The CDR3 nucleotides read TGTGCCTGCTGGGAGGCGGGGGGGTCAGATACGCAGTATTTT. This encodes CACWEAGGSDTQYF.

The genes are TRBV7-6 and TRBJ2-3; D gene uncertain. Germline-derived CDR1 and CDR2 are SGHVS and FNYEAQ. V shed 4 bases and J shed 2 bases, with 19 bases lying between them. The CDR3 is made up of 17 amino acids. In DNA, the CDR3 is TGTGCCAGCAGCTCGGAACGCAGACAAAGCTTCACAGATACGCAGTATTTT. Its translation: CASSSERRQSFTDTQYF.

This clonotype has a handful of counts. This sequence joins TRBV4-1 and TRBJ1-2; D gene unclear. V was pared by 0 bases and J by 4 bases, with 27 bases between. Germline V gives CDR1 MGHRA, CDR2 YSYEKL. CDR3 length: 20 amino acids. CDR3 in amino acids: CASSQDLRKGGPKIRYGYTF. CDR3 DNA sequence: TGCGCCAGCAGCCAAGATCTTAGAAAAGGAGGGCCCAAAATCCGCTATGGCTACACCTTC.

The chain combines TRBV20-1 with TRBJ2-2; D remains unclear. The CDR3 runs to 13 residues. Trimming shortened V by 6 bases and J by 1 base, and 9 bases separated the two germline ends. CDR1 is DFQATT, CDR2 SNEGSKA, per germline (reference sequence). In DNA form, the CDR3 reads TGCAGTGCCACAGAGATGAACACCGGGGAGCTGTTTTTT. The encoded protein is CSATEMNTGELFF.

V usage is TRBV5-4 and J usage is TRBJ2-1; 9 bases map to TRBD2. J gave up 8 bases and V 0 bases, and 6 bases lay outside the gene matches. Germline values: CDR1 SGHNT, CDR2 YYREEE (reference sequence). CDR3 length: 15 amino acids. The CDR3 region has the DNA TGTGCCAGCAGCTTGGATAGCGGGAGTTGGGATGAGCAGTTCTTC. The encoded protein is CASSLDSGSWDEQFF.